The 29 T cell receptor beta chains presented below share a single source sample, sequenced in a study of T cell repertoires in cytomegalovirus infection. TCRdb recomputed calls from the reads with MiXCR, one row per CDR3 protein. The sample contains about 310,000 distinct CDR3 sequences, more than 20% of which appear only once. No antigens are known for them. Source: cultured PBMCs, taken from culture after CMV antigen stimulation. The receptors come from a human donor in good health (CMV status not recorded). Some clones in this sample may be carry-over from other donors' samples.

This sequence joins TRBV7-9 and TRBJ2-2; perhaps TRBD2 as D (5 bases). Trimming stripped 9 bases from V and 0 bases from J, with 8 bases between. This CDR3 has 13 amino acids. Germline V gives CDR1 SEHNR, CDR2 FQNEAQ (reference sequence). The CDR3 DNA sequence: TGTGCCAGGTCGGGGACGAACACCGGGGAGCTGTTTTTT. Its protein product is CARSGTNTGELFF.

This clonotype was picked up a small number of times. The chain employs TRBV4-1 and TRBJ1-1; possibly TRBD1 for D (5 bases). Germline V gene sequence: CDR1 MGHRA, CDR2 YSYEKL. V was cut by 3 bases and J by 0 bases, with 8 bases left in between. The CDR3 has 14 residues. CDR3 bases: TGCGCCAGCAGCCAGGGGCATTTGAACACTGAAGCTTTCTTT. Protein: CASSQGHLNTEAFF.

The table lists this clonotype with a count of one. Because the CDR3 is missing its conserved closing phenylalanine or tryptophan, this is likely a read error. V usage is TRBV27 and J usage is TRBJ1-4, with a tentative D call TRBD1 (6 bases). CDR3 length: 13 residues. Germline CDR1 and CDR2: MNHEY and SMNVEV (reference sequence). Trimming stripped 5 bases from V and 4 bases from J, with 8 bases between. The CDR3 bases are TGTGCCAGCAGTAGGGGGGTTAATGAAAAACTGTTTTGT. Translation gives CASSRGVNEKLFC.

Ten or more counts support this clonotype. The chain links TRBV9 to TRBJ2-1; 13 positions agree with TRBD2. The CDR3 is 14 residues long. V gave up 2 bases and J gave up 15 bases; unmatched junction bases: 8. Germline values: CDR1 SGDLS, CDR2 YYNGEE. The CDR3 DNA is TGTGCCAGCAGCGTCGGCGGACTAGCGGGAGATCTGTTCTTC. Amino acid sequence: CASSVGGLAGDLFF.

This sequence joins TRBV6-2 or TRBV6-3 and TRBJ1-5; D not resolved. Per the germline V gene, CDR1 is MNHEY and CDR2 is SVGEGT. Deletions cut 3 bases from V and 9 bases from J, with 6 bases between. This CDR3 contains 11 residues. In DNA, the CDR3 is TGTGCCAGCAGTTATAACGGGCCCCAGCATTTT. It yields the protein CASSYNGPQHF.

This clonotype appeared many times. The chain recombines TRBV7-2 with TRBJ1-6; D might be TRBD1 (5 bases). The length of the CDR3 is 16 residues. Trimming took off 4 bases at V and 8 bases at J, with 18 bases between the two ends. The germline V gene encodes CDR1 SGHTA and CDR2 FQGNSA. The CDR3 reads CASSSRPGGSDSPLHF. The CDR3 region has the DNA TGTGCCAGCAGCTCCCGGCCGGGGGGATCTGATTCACCCCTCCACTTT.

The CDR3 DNA reads TGTGCCAGCAGTCCTTTGGGGGGTCGAAATGAGCAGTTCTTC. This encodes CASSPLGGRNEQFF. The rearrangement uses TRBV7-3 and TRBJ2-1; possibly TRBD2 for D (6 bases). This CDR3 spans 14 amino acids. CDR1 is SGHTA, CDR2 FQGTGA, per germline. The V gene lost 6 bases and the J gene lost 7 bases, with 16 bases spanning the gap.

This clonotype was observed a few times. J is TRBJ2-4 and V is TRBV7-2; D unclear. CDR1 and CDR2 (germline): SGHTA, FQGNSA. Trimming took off 4 bases at V and 4 bases at J, with 11 bases between the two ends. The CDR3 consists of 14 residues. CDR3 DNA: TGTGCCAGCAGCTCCCCATGGGATAAAAACATTCAGTACTTC. Translated, it gives CASSSPWDKNIQYF.

This clonotype has a count of ten or more. The chain is built from TRBV7-2 and TRBJ1-6, with 8 bases aligning to TRBD1. The germline CDR1 and CDR2 sequences are SGHTA and FQGNSA. Unmatched junction bases numbered 10, after V lost 2 bases and J lost 10 bases. The CDR3 runs 16 residues. The CDR3 DNA is TGTGCCAGCAGCTTACTCGACAGGGGTTTGAACTCACCCCTCCACTTT. Translated, it gives CASSLLDRGLNSPLHF.

V is TRBV27 and J is TRBJ2-3; 8 bases match TRBD2. Germline loops: CDR1 MNHEY, CDR2 SMNVEV (reference sequence). Trimming removed 3 bases from V and 0 bases from J; junction bases left unmatched: 2. The CDR3 runs to 15 residues. CDR3 sequence reads: CASSFGGRSTDTQYF. CDR3 nucleotides: TGTGCCAGCAGTTTTGGCGGGAGGAGCACAGATACGCAGTATTTT.

V is TRBV18 and J is TRBJ2-7; 10 positions match TRBD2. Per germline, CDR1 KGHSH and CDR2 LQKENI. With 0 bases clipped from V and 6 bases from J, the junction kept 5 bases outside the gene matches. This CDR3 comprises 15 residues. The CDR3 sequence is CASSPPSSGRAEQYV. The CDR3 nucleotides are TGTGCCAGCTCACCACCGAGCAGCGGGAGGGCCGAGCAGTACGTC.

This clonotype was counted only a few times. The rearrangement joins TRBV10-3 to TRBJ2-2; 9 nucleotides align to TRBD1. The CDR3 loop spans 14 amino acids. Trimming cost V 10 bases and J 0 bases; bases outside gene matches: 3. Germline V CDR1 and CDR2: ENHRY, SYGVKD. The CDR3 loop is CATGQGTNTGELFF. DNA of the CDR3: TGTGCCACGGGACAGGGAACGAACACCGGGGAGCTGTTTTTT.

The chain recombines TRBV6-2 or TRBV6-3 with TRBJ1-1; D is possibly TRBD1 (5 bases). Trimming removed 5 bases from V and 0 bases from J, with 16 bases in between. CDR3 length: 16 residues. The germline gives CDR1 MNHEY, CDR2 SVGEGT. CDR3: CASSPLLGRMNTEAFF. The CDR3 region has the DNA TGTGCCAGCAGTCCCCTTTTGGGACGGATGAACACTGAAGCTTTCTTT.

The chain has TRBV6-2 or TRBV6-3 and TRBJ2-1, with 13 bases fitting TRBD2. The CDR3 sequence is 17 residues long. The germline V gene has CDR1 MNHEY and CDR2 SVGEGT. The V and J ends lost 5 bases and 5 bases, in that order; junction bases with no gene match: 9. The CDR3 sequence is CASSRGLAGVSHNEQFF. CDR3 in DNA: TGTGCCAGCAGTCGAGGACTAGCGGGAGTATCCCACAATGAGCAGTTCTTC.

This clonotype was counted many times. This sequence joins TRBV7-2 and TRBJ2-7, with TRBD2 as a possible D gene (6 bases). CDR3 size: 13 residues. The germline V gene has CDR1 SGHTA and CDR2 FQGNSA. With 5 bases removed from V and 6 bases from J, the gap between germline ends came to 14 bases. CDR3 amino acids: CASSVPGAVEQYF. The CDR3 DNA reads as TGTGCCAGCAGCGTCCCGGGAGCCGTCGAGCAGTACTTC.

The genes are TRBV14 and TRBJ2-2; perhaps TRBD1 as D (7 bases). V lost 3 bases and J lost 4, with 15 bases in between. The CDR3 loop spans 16 amino acids. The germline V gene encodes CDR1 SGHDN and CDR2 FVKESK. The CDR3 protein is CASSHRGDQITGELFF. The CDR3, as DNA: TGTGCCAGCAGCCACAGGGGGGACCAAATCACCGGGGAGCTGTTTTTT.

The table lists this clonotype with many counts. The chain employs TRBV11-2 and TRBJ2-7; D unresolved. This CDR3 has 15 amino acids. CDR1 is SGHAT and CDR2 is FQNNGV in the germline V gene. Trimming removed 2 bases at V and 0 bases at J, with 11 bases between. CDR3 amino acids: CASSLNGPASYEQYV. In nucleotides, the CDR3 is TGTGCCAGCAGCTTAAACGGACCCGCCTCCTACGAGCAGTACGTC.

This clonotype was counted only a few times. The chain links TRBV28 to TRBJ2-1; perhaps TRBD1 as D (6 bases). The CDR3 totals 19 residues. Germline V gives CDR1 MDHEN, CDR2 SYDVKM. The V end lost 6 bases, the J end lost 5 bases, and 29 bases lay between the germline ends. CDR3 sequence: CASSLPSLGGGLKNNEQFF. The CDR3 DNA is TGTGCCAGCAGCCTTCCTAGTCTAGGGGGTGGACTCAAGAACAATGAGCAGTTCTTC. The complete variable domain, with remaining parts taken from reference TRBV28 and TRBJ2-1, reads DVKVTQSSRYLVKRTGEKVFLECVQDMDHENMFWYRQDPGLGLRLIYFSYDVKMKEKGDIPEGYSVSREKKERFSLILESASTNQTSMYLCASSLPSLGGGLKNNEQFFGPGTRLTVL.

J is TRBJ1-1 and V is TRBV5-1; 7 bases line up with TRBD1. The trim removed 0 bases at V and 1 base at J, leaving 15 bases unmatched. The CDR3 covers 19 residues. Per germline, CDR1 SGHRS and CDR2 YFSETQ. The CDR3 loop reads CASSLAGTELPAKNTEAFF. The CDR3 DNA reads as TGCGCCAGCAGCTTGGCCGGGACAGAGCTTCCTGCTAAGAACACTGAAGCTTTCTTT.

The V and J genes are TRBV3-1 and TRBJ1-1, with 7 nucleotides matching TRBD1. V gave up 2 bases and J gave up 4 bases; unmatched junction bases: 4. CDR1 and CDR2 from the germline V gene are LGHDT and YNNKEL (reference sequence). This CDR3 has 14 residues. The CDR3 DNA sequence: TGTGCCAGCAGCCAAATACAGGGGACCACTGAAGCTTTCTTT. Protein product: CASSQIQGTTEAFF.

The chain employs TRBV12-3 or TRBV12-4 and TRBJ2-3; TRBD2 agrees at 10 bases. J gave up 7 bases and V 8 bases, and 24 bases lay outside the gene matches. The CDR3 loop spans 19 amino acids. As DNA, the CDR3 is TGTGCCAGCCTAGGCTATGGGACGGCTACTAGCGGGGTGAAAAATACGCAGTATTTT. Amino acids: CASLGYGTATSGVKNTQYF.

V and J are TRBV6-5 and TRBJ1-1; the match to TRBD1 covers 7 bases. CDR1 MNHEY and CDR2 SVGAGI come from the germline V gene. There are 16 residues in the CDR3. V was pared by 2 bases and J by 5 bases, with 11 bases of the junction left unmatched. The CDR3 DNA follows: TGTGCCAGCAGTTACCGTACGACAGGGATCAGGACTGAAGCTTTCTTT. Translation gives CASSYRTTGIRTEAFF.

This clonotype was found many times. The chain combines TRBV7-8 with TRBJ1-5; D call uncertain. CDR3 length: 17 residues. Trimming stripped 1 base from V and 6 bases from J, with 19 bases between. CDR1 is SGHVS and CDR2 is FQNEAQ in the germline V gene. CDR3 in amino acids: CASSLDLIDTAFQPQHF. Written as DNA, the CDR3 is TGTGCCAGCAGCTTAGATTTGATTGACACGGCGTTTCAGCCCCAGCATTTT. Based on the CDR3 plus reference TRBV7-8 and TRBJ1-5, the full variable domain is GAGVSQSPRYKVAKRGQDVALRCDPISGHVSLFWYQQALGQGPEFLTYFQNEAQLDKSGLPSDRFFAERPEGSVSTLKIQRTQQEDSAVYLCASSLDLIDTAFQPQHFGDGTRLSIL.

The chain joins TRBV5-4 to TRBJ2-3, with D hard to call. The CDR3 is made up of 12 amino acids. The ends were cut back, 1 base at V and 7 bases at J, with 7 bases in the middle. CDR1 is SGHNT, CDR2 YYREEE, per germline (reference sequence). The CDR3 DNA reads TGTGCCAGCAGCTTGCGAGAAAATACGCAGTATTTT. It codes for CASSLRENTQYF.

This clonotype was detected many times. This chain uses TRBV7-2 with TRBJ1-1; D possibly corresponds to TRBD1 (6 bases). CDR1 is SGHTA and CDR2 is FQGNSA in the germline V gene. Trimming took 5 bases from V and 6 from J, leaving 19 bases between them. The CDR3 has 15 residues. The CDR3 nucleotides are TGTGCCAGCAGCATAGAGGTCAGGGGAAACGCTGAAGCTTTCTTT. Its translation: CASSIEVRGNAEAFF.

This chain connects TRBV6-2 or TRBV6-3 to TRBJ2-1; D is unclear. V lost 0 bases to trimming and J lost 7 bases, with 10 bases between them. This CDR3 spans 14 amino acids. CDR1 and CDR2 (germline): MNHEY, SVGEGT. CDR3 coding DNA: TGTGCCAGCAGTTACTCTAAAATCGTAAATGAGCAGTTCTTC. It yields the protein CASSYSKIVNEQFF.

The rearrangement uses TRBV27 and TRBJ1-2; TRBD1 agrees at 8 bases. This CDR3 comprises 14 residues. V gave up 5 bases and J gave up 6 bases; unmatched junction bases: 8. Looked up from germline, CDR1 is MNHEY and CDR2 is SMNVEV (reference sequence). The CDR3 DNA follows: TGTGCCAGCAGTCCTCAGGGGGCGGTGGATGGCTACACCTTC. Its translation is CASSPQGAVDGYTF.

V is TRBV9 and J is TRBJ2-7; 11 bases fit TRBD2. The trim removed 4 bases at V and 0 bases at J, leaving 9 bases unmatched. Germline assignment: CDR1 SGDLS and CDR2 YYNGEE. This CDR3 spans 17 amino acids. CDR3 protein: CASSPRPGTSGSYEQYF. The CDR3 nucleotides are TGTGCCAGCAGCCCCCGGCCCGGGACTAGCGGCTCCTACGAGCAGTACTTC.

The genes are TRBV18 and TRBJ2-1; D ambiguous. The CDR3 runs 16 residues. V was clipped by 1 base and J by 6 bases, with 16 bases between them. Germline lookup yields CDR1 KGHSH and CDR2 LQKENI. CDR3 sequence (DNA): TGTGCCAGCTCACCACAACGTAAGCACCTATCCAATGAGCAGTTCTTC. Protein: CASSPQRKHLSNEQFF.